The clone carrying this TCR beta chain was observed a handful of times. The CDR3 length is 14 residues. Trimming took 5 bases from V and 8 from J; bases not matched to a gene: 8. The V gene's germline CDR1 is MNHEY and CDR2 SVGAGI. These data belong to a study of cytomegalovirus exposure and HLA in healthy donors. The PCR was carried out with 60 Vbeta primers and 13 Jbeta primers. The table came from immunoSEQ multiplex PCR; TCRdb's copy has only in-frame clones and leaves some out. The data contain some 86,000 clones, approximately 65% of them singletons. Material for sequencing was PBMCs. This TCR came from a young man in good health and CMV-seronegative. The V call is TRBV6-5, the J call TRBJ1-4, with 7 positions matching TRBD1. As DNA, the CDR3 is TGTGCCAGCAGTACCGGGACAGACGGGGAAAAACTGTTTTTT. This codes for CASSTGTDGEKLFF.